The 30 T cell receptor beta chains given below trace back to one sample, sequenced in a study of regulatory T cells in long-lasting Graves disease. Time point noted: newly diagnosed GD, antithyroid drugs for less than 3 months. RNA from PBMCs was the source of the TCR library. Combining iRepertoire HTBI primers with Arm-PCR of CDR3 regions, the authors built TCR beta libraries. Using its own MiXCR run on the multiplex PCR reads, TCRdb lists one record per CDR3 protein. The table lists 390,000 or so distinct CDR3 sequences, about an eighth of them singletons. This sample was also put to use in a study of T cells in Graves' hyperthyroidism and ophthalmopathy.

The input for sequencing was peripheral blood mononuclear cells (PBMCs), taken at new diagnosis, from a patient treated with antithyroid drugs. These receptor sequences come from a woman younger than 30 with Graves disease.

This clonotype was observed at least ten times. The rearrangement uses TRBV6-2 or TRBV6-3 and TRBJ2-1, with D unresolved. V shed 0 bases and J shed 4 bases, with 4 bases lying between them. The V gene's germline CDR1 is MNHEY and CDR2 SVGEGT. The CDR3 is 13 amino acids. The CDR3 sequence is CASSYSSYNEQFF. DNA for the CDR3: TGTGCCAGCAGTTACTCGTCATACAATGAGCAGTTCTTC.

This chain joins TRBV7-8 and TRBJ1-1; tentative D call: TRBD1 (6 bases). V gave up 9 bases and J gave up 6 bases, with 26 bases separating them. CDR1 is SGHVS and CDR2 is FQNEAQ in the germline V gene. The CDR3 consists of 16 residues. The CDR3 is CASSPRQAYGIAEAFF. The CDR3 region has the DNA TGTGCCAGTTCCCCGCGACAGGCATACGGTATCGCTGAAGCTTTCTTT.

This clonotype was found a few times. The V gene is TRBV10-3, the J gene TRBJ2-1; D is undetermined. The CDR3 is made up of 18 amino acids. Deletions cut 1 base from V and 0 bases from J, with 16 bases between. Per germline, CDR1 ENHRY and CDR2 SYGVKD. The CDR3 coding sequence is TGTGCCATCAGTGAGTACTCTCAGCCTTCAAGCTCCTACAATGAGCAGTTCTTC. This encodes CAISEYSQPSSSYNEQFF.

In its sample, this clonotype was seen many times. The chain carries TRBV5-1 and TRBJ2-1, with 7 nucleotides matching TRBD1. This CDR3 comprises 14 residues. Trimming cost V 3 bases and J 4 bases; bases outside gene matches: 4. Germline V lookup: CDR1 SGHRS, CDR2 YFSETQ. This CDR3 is CASSSGTDYNEQFF. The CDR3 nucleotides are TGCGCCAGCAGCTCCGGGACAGATTACAATGAGCAGTTCTTC.

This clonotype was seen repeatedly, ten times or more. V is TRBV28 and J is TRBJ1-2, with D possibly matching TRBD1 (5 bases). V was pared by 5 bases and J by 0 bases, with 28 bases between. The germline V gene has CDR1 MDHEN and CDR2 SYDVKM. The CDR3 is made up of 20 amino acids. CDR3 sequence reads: CASSLPERKGHYLANYGYTF. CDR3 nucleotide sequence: TGTGCCAGCAGTCTACCCGAACGTAAGGGGCATTACCTCGCTAACTATGGCTACACCTTC.

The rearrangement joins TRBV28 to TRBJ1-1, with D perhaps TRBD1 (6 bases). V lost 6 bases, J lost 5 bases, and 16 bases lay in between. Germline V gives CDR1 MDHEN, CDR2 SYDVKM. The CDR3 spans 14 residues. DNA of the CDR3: TGTGCCAGCAGGGCCCTACAGGGAGATACTGAAGCTTTCTTT. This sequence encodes CASRALQGDTEAFF.

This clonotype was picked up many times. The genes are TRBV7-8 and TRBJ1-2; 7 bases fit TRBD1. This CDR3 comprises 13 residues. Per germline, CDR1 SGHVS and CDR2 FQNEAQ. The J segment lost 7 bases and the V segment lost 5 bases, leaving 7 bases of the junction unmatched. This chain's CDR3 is CASSRQTGFGYTF. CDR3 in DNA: TGTGCCAGCAGCCGACAGACAGGGTTTGGCTACACCTTC.

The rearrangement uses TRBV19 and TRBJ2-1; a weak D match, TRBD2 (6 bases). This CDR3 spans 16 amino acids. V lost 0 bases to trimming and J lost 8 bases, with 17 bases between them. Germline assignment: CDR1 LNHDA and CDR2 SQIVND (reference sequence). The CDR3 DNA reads TGTGCCAGTAGTATAGAAGGGCGGGGTCATACCGATGAGCAGTTCTTC. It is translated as CASSIEGRGHTDEQFF.

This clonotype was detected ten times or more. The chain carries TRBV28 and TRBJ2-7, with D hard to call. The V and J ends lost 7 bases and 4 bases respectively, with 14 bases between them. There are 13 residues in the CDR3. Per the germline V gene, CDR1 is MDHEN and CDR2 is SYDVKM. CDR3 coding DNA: TGTGCCAGCAACGGAGCCTTTCCTTACGAGCAGTACTTC. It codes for CASNGAFPYEQYF.

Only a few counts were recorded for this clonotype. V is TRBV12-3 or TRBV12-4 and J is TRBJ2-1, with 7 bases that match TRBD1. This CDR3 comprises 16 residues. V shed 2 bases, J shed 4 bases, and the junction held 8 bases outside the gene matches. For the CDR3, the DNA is TGTGCCAGCAGTTTACGACAGGGACAGCCTTACAATGAGCAGTTCTTC. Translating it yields CASSLRQGQPYNEQFF.

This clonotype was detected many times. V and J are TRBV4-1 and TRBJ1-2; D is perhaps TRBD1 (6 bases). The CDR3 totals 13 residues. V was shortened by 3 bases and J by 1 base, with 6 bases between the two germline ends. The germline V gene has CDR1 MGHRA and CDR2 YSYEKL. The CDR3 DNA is TGCGCCAGCAGCCAGGACAGTAACTATGGCTACACCTTC. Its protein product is CASSQDSNYGYTF.

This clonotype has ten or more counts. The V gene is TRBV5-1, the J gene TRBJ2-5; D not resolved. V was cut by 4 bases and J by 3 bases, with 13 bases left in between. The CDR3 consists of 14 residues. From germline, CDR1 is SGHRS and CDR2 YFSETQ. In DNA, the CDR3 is TGCGCCAGCAGCCGAGGCCCGGGTAAAGAGACCCAGTACTTC. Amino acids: CASSRGPGKETQYF.

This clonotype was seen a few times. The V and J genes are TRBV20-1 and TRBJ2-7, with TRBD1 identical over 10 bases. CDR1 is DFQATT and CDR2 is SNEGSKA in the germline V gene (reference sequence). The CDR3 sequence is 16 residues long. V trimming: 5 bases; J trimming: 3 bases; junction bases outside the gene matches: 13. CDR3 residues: CSASDSGTGEYYEQYF. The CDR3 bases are TGCAGTGCTTCGGATTCCGGGACAGGGGAATACTACGAGCAGTACTTC.

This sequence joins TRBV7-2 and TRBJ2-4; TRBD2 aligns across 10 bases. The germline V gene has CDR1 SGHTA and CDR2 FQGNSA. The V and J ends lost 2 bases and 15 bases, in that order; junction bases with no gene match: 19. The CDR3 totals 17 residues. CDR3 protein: CASSLLGGASGGWEMYF. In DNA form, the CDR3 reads TGTGCCAGCAGCTTACTGGGGGGGGCTAGCGGGGGTTGGGAGATGTACTTC. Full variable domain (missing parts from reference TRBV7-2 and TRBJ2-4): GAGVSQSPSNKVTEKGKDVELRCDPISGHTALYWYRQSLGQGLEFLIYFQGNSAPDKSGLPSDRFSAERTGGSVSTLTIQRTQQEDSAVYLCASSLLGGASGGWEMYFGAGTRLSVL.

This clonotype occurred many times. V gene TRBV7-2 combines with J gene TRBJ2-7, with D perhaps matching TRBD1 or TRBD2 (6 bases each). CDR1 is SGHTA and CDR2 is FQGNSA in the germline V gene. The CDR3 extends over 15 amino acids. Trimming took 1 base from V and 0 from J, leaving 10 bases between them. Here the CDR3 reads CASSLERGHSYEQYV. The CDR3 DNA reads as TGTGCCAGCAGCTTAGAACGGGGGCACTCCTACGAGCAGTACGTC.

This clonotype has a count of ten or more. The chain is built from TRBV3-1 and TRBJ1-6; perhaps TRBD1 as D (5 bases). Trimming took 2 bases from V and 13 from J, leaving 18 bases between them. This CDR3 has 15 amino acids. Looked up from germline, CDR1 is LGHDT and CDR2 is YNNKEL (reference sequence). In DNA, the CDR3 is TGTGCCAGCAGCCAAAACGTAAGGGGTGGGCTCCCCCTCCACTTT. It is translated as CASSQNVRGGLPLHF.

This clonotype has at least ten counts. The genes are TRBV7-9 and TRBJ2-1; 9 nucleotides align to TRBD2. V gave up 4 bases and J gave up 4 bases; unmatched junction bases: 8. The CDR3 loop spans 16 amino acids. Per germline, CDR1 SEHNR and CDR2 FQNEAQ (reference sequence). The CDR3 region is CASSWDPLAGYNEQFF. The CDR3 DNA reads TGTGCCAGCAGCTGGGACCCTCTAGCGGGGTACAATGAGCAGTTCTTC.

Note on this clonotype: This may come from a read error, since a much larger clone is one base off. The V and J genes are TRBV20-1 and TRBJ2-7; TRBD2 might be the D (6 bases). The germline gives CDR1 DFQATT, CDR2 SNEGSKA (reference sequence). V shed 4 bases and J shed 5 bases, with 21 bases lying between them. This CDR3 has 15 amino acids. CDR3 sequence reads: CSAMTNGSSKNEQYF. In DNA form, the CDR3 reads TGCAGTGCTATGACTAACGGGAGTAGTAAGAACGAGCAGTACTTC.

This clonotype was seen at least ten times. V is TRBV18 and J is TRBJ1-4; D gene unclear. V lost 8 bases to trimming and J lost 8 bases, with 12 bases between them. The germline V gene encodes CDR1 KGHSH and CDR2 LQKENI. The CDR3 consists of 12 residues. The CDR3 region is CASSPPGEKLFF. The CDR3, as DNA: TGTGCCAGCAGTCCCCCCGGGGAAAAACTGTTTTTT.

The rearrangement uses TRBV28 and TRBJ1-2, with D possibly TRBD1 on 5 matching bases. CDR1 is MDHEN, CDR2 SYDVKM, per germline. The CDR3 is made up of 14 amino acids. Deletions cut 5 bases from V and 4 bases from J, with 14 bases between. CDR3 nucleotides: TGTGCCAGCAGTCAGAACAGGAACCGCTATGGCTACACCTTC. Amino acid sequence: CASSQNRNRYGYTF.

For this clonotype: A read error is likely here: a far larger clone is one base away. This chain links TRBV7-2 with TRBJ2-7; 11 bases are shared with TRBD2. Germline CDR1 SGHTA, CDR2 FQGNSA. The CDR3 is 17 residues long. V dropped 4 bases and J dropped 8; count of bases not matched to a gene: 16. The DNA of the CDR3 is TGTGCCAGCAGCTCCGGGACTAGCGGCTTAAGAAGGTACAAGCAGTACTTC. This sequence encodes CASSSGTSGLRRYKQYF.

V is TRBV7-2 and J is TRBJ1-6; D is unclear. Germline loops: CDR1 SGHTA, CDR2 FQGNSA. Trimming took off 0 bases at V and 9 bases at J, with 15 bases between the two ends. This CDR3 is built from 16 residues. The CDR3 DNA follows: TGTGCCAGCAGCTTAGCCTATAGGTACCGTAGTTCACCCCTCCACTTT. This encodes CASSLAYRYRSSPLHF. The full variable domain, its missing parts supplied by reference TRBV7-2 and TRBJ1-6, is GAGVSQSPSNKVTEKGKDVELRCDPISGHTALYWYRQSLGQGLEFLIYFQGNSAPDKSGLPSDRFSAERTGGSVSTLTIQRTQQEDSAVYLCASSLAYRYRSSPLHFGNGTRLTVT.

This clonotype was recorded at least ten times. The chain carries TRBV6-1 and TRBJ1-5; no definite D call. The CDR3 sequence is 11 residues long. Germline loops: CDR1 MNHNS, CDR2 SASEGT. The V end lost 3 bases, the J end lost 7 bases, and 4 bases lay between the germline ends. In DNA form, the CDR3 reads TGTGCCAGCAGTGATTGGCAGCCCCAGCATTTT. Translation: CASSDWQPQHF.

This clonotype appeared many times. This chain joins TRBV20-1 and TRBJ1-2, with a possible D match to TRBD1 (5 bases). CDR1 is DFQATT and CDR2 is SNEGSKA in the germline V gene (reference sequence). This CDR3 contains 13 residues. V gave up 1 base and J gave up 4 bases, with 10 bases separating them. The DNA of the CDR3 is TGCAGTGCTAGAGTATTGGGGGTCTATGGCTACACCTTC. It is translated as CSARVLGVYGYTF.

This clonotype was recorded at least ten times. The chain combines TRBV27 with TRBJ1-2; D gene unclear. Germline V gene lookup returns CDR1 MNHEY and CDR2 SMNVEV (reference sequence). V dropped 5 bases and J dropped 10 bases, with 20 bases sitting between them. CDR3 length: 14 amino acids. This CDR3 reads CASSPAAYPISYTF. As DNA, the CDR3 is TGTGCCAGCAGTCCCGCAGCCTATCCCATCTCCTACACCTTC.

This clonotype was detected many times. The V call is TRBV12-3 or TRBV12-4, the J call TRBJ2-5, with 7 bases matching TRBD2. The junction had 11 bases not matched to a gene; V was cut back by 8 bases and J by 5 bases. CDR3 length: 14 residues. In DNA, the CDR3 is TGTGCCAGCCGGAACGGGGCGGGGGTGGAGACCCAGTACTTC. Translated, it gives CASRNGAGVETQYF.

CDR3 DNA sequence: TGCGCCAGCAGCTTGGAGGGACGGCGGGGGGGTCCAGAGACCCAGTACTTC. Protein: CASSLEGRRGGPETQYF. V gene TRBV5-1 combines with J gene TRBJ2-5, with TRBD2 matching 9 bases. Germline V gene sequence: CDR1 SGHRS, CDR2 YFSETQ. The length of the CDR3 is 17 residues. V dropped 0 bases and J dropped 4; count of bases not matched to a gene: 10. The variable domain in full, with the rest retrieved from reference TRBV5-1 and TRBJ2-5, is KAGVTQTPRYLIKTRGQQVTLSCSPISGHRSVSWYQQTPGQGLQFLFEYFSETQRNKGNFPGRFSGRQFSNSRSEMNVSTLELGDSALYLCASSLEGRRGGPETQYFGPGTRLLVL.

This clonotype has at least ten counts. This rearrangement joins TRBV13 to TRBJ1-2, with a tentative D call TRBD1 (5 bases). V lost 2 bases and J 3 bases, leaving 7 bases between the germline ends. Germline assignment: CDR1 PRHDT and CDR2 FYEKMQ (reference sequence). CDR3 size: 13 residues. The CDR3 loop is CASSLMGDYGYTF. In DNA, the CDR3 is TGTGCCAGCAGCTTAATGGGGGACTATGGCTACACCTTC.

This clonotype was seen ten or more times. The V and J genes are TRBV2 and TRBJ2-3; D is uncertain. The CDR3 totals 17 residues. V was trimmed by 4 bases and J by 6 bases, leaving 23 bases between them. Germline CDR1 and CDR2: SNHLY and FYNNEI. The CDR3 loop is CASSGLTFNPHGDTQYF. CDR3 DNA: TGTGCCAGCAGTGGATTAACCTTTAACCCTCACGGGGATACGCAGTATTTT.

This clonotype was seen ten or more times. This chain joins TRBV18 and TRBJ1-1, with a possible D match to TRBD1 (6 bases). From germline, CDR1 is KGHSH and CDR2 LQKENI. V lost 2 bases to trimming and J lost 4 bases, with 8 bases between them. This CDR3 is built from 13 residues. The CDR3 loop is CASSPGRGTEAFF. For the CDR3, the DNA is TGTGCCAGCTCACCAGGCAGGGGCACTGAAGCTTTCTTT.